What follows are 14 T cell receptor beta chains derived from one specimen sequenced in a study of OX40 agonist ivuxolimab in advanced cancers. Clones were sequenced by immunoSEQ multiplex PCR, and TCRdb holds only the in-frame ones, with some missing. The sample lists 20,000 to 25,000 clones, 80% to 90% occurring once. This specimen consisted of CD4+ or CD8+ T cells sorted from blood, obtained in a trial of the OX40 agonist ivuxolimab. The origin of the receptors is an adult with an advanced solid tumor such as melanoma, head and neck, liver or kidney cancer.

This clone was counted only a few times. The V call is TRBV5-1, the J call TRBJ2-7, with TRBD1 identical over 7 bases. The germline V gene has CDR1 SGHRS and CDR2 YFSETQ. CDR3 size: 14 residues. V was pared by 3 bases and J by 2 bases, with 5 bases of the junction left unmatched. CDR3 DNA: TGCGCCAGCAGCTCGATGGGACAGACCTACGAGCAGTACTTC. Amino acid sequence: CASSSMGQTYEQYF.

V and J are TRBV28 and TRBJ2-1; 14 bases map to TRBD2. Trimming removed 7 bases from V and 3 bases from J; junction bases left unmatched: 11. The germline gives CDR1 MDHEN, CDR2 SYDVKM. The CDR3 length is 18 residues. The CDR3 region has the DNA TGTGCCAGCAAACCCGGGACTAGCGGGAGAGGGCGCTACAATGAGCAGTTCTTC. Translated: CASKPGTSGRGRYNEQFF.

The chain uses TRBV11-3 and TRBJ2-1; D gene unclear. Germline V gene data show CDR1 as SGHNT and CDR2 as YENEEA. The CDR3 runs to 15 residues. With 4 bases removed from V and 2 bases from J, the gap between germline ends came to 12 bases. The CDR3, as DNA: TGTGCCAGCAGCTCCAGGAAGGTCCCCTACAATGAGCAGTTCTTC. This sequence encodes CASSSRKVPYNEQFF.

V is TRBV11-2 and J is TRBJ2-2; D unclear. Germline lookup yields CDR1 SGHAT and CDR2 FQNNGV. The CDR3 has 17 residues. The V end was cut by 0 bases, the J end by 0 bases, with 11 bases between. CDR3 in amino acids: CASSLEAGFANTGELFF. The CDR3 DNA is TGTGCCAGCAGCTTAGAAGCCGGATTCGCGAACACCGGGGAGCTGTTTTTT.

The chain links TRBV5-1 to TRBJ2-2; D is unclear. This CDR3 has 14 residues. Trimming left V 3 bases short and J 4 bases short, with 10 bases between. Looked up from germline, CDR1 is SGHRS and CDR2 is YFSETQ. CDR3 nucleotide sequence: TGCGCCAGCAGCTCGATAGGGCTCACCGGGGAGCTGTTTTTT. Protein sequence: CASSSIGLTGELFF.

The J gene is TRBJ1-1, the V gene TRBV30; D is unresolved. CDR3 length: 12 amino acids. Between the trimmed V and J ends, which lost 4 bases and 5 bases, there was a span of 11 bases. CDR1 is GTSNPN, CDR2 SVGIG, per germline (reference sequence). As DNA, the CDR3 is TGTGCCTGGAACTTTGGAGGAACTGAAGCTTTCTTT. As protein: CAWNFGGTEAFF.

The J gene is TRBJ2-5, the V gene TRBV7-9; 12 nucleotides line up with TRBD1. The CDR3 has 15 amino acids. CDR1 is SEHNR and CDR2 is FQNEAQ in the germline V gene (reference sequence). V trimming: 5 bases; J trimming: 5 bases; junction bases outside the gene matches: 6. The CDR3 loop is CASSQGQGAWETQYF. The CDR3 DNA sequence: TGTGCCAGCAGCCAGGGACAGGGGGCATGGGAGACCCAGTACTTC.

The rearrangement uses TRBV27 and TRBJ1-1; the match to TRBD1 covers 8 bases. The CDR3 length is 15 residues. Per germline, CDR1 MNHEY and CDR2 SMNVEV (reference sequence). J was trimmed by 0 bases and V by 3 bases; bases with no gene match: 3. The CDR3 reads CASSFRQGMNTEAFF. The CDR3 DNA reads TGTGCCAGCAGTTTTAGACAGGGGATGAACACTGAAGCTTTCTTT.

The V gene is TRBV4-1, the J gene TRBJ2-7, with unresolved D. The V and J ends lost 0 bases and 2 bases respectively, with 8 bases between them. Germline CDR1 reads MGHRA; CDR2 reads YSYEKL. The length of the CDR3 is 14 residues. CDR3 region: CASSQEWAAYEQYF. CDR3 nucleotides: TGCGCCAGCAGCCAAGAGTGGGCAGCCTACGAGCAGTACTTC.

A single count supports this clone. J is TRBJ2-3 and V is TRBV9; D is uncertain. V was clipped by 5 bases and J by 4 bases, with 8 bases between them. Looked up from germline, CDR1 is SGDLS and CDR2 is YYNGEE. The CDR3 has 12 amino acids. Written as DNA, the CDR3 is TGTGCCAGCAGTAGTTGGTCAGATACGCAGTATTTT. Translating gives CASSSWSDTQYF. The whole variable domain, remainder taken from reference TRBV9 and TRBJ2-3, is DSGVTQTPKHLITATGQRVTLRCSPRSGDLSVYWYQQSLDQGLQFLIQYYNGEERAKGNILERFSAQQFPDLHSELNLSSLELGDSALYFCASSSWSDTQYFGPGTRLTVL.

The CDR3 DNA reads TGTGCCAGCAGCTTATCCGGGACAGGGTCAAGAGAGACCCAGTACTTC. This gives the protein CASSLSGTGSRETQYF. The chain is built from TRBV5-4 and TRBJ2-5; 9 nucleotides align to TRBD1. Germline assignment: CDR1 SGHNT and CDR2 YYREEE (reference sequence). The CDR3 runs to 16 residues. Trimming took 2 bases from V and 4 from J; bases not matched to a gene: 9.

V and J are TRBV15 and TRBJ2-2, with TRBD1 matching over 11 bases. Germline trimming cut 5 bases from V and 3 bases from J; bases unmatched to any gene: 5. Per the germline V gene, CDR1 is LNHNV and CDR2 is YYDKDF (reference sequence). The CDR3 runs to 16 residues. CDR3 amino acids: CATSLRTGGYTGELFF. The CDR3 DNA sequence: TGTGCCACCAGCCTTAGGACAGGGGGCTACACCGGGGAGCTGTTTTTT.

This clone was seen a handful of times. The V gene is TRBV7-6, the J gene TRBJ1-5; D call uncertain. From germline, CDR1 is SGHVS and CDR2 FNYEAQ. This CDR3 spans 16 amino acids. Trimming left V 2 bases short and J 4 bases short, with 15 bases between. The CDR3 bases are TGTGCCAGCAGCTTATCTGCGGCAGGCCTTAATCAGCCCCAGCATTTT. It specifies CASSLSAAGLNQPQHF.

J is TRBJ2-1 and V is TRBV7-6, with D hard to call. V lost 7 bases to trimming and J lost 0 bases, with 10 bases between them. The CDR3 consists of 14 residues. In germline, CDR1 is SGHVS, CDR2 FNYEAQ. CDR3 region: CASTAFSSYNEQFF. In DNA form, the CDR3 reads TGTGCCAGCACCGCTTTTAGCTCCTACAATGAGCAGTTCTTC. The full variable domain, rest sourced from reference TRBV7-6 and TRBJ2-1, is GAGVSQSPRYKVTKRGQDVALRCDPISGHVSLYWYRQALGQGPEFLTYFNYEAQQDKSGLPNDRFSAERPEGSISTLTIQRTEQRDSAMYRCASTAFSSYNEQFFGPGTRLTVL.